The clone carrying this TCR beta chain was counted only a few times. This sample is drawn from a study of blood T cells in healthy people across ages. Combining a sample-barcoded 5' primer with a J-beta primer mix, a second PCR ran for 7 to 11 cycles. From the 5' RACE reads, TCRdb called clonotypes with MiXCR, one entry per CDR3 protein. Of hundreds of thousands of distinct CDR3 sequences in the sample, about 25% are singletons; the top ten hold more than 8%. The CDR3 consists of 16 residues. The V gene's germline CDR1 is MRHNA and CDR2 SNTAGT. V was pared by 5 bases and J by 0 bases, with 11 bases between. This sample was also put to use in a study of T cells of mothers and their children.

This clonotype was sampled from a boy younger than 18 in good health. The chain is built from TRBV6-4 and TRBJ2-6; D might be TRBD1 (6 bases). The sequenced material came from blood. CDR3 protein: CASSPQGYSGANVLTF. CDR3 coding DNA: TGTGCCAGCAGTCCACAGGGTTACTCTGGGGCCAACGTCCTGACTTTC.